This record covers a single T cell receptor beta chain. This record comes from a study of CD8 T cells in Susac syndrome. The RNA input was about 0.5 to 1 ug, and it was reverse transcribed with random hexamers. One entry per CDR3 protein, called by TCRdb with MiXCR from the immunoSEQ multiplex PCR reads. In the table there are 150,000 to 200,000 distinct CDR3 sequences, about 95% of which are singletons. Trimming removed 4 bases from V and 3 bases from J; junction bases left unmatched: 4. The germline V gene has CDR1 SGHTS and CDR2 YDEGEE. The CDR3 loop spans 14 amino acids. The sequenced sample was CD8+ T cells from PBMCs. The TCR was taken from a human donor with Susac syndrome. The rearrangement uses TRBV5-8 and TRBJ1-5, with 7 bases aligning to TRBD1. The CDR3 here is CASSLQGINQPQHF. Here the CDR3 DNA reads TGTGCCAGCAGCCTACAGGGGATCAATCAGCCCCAGCATTTT.